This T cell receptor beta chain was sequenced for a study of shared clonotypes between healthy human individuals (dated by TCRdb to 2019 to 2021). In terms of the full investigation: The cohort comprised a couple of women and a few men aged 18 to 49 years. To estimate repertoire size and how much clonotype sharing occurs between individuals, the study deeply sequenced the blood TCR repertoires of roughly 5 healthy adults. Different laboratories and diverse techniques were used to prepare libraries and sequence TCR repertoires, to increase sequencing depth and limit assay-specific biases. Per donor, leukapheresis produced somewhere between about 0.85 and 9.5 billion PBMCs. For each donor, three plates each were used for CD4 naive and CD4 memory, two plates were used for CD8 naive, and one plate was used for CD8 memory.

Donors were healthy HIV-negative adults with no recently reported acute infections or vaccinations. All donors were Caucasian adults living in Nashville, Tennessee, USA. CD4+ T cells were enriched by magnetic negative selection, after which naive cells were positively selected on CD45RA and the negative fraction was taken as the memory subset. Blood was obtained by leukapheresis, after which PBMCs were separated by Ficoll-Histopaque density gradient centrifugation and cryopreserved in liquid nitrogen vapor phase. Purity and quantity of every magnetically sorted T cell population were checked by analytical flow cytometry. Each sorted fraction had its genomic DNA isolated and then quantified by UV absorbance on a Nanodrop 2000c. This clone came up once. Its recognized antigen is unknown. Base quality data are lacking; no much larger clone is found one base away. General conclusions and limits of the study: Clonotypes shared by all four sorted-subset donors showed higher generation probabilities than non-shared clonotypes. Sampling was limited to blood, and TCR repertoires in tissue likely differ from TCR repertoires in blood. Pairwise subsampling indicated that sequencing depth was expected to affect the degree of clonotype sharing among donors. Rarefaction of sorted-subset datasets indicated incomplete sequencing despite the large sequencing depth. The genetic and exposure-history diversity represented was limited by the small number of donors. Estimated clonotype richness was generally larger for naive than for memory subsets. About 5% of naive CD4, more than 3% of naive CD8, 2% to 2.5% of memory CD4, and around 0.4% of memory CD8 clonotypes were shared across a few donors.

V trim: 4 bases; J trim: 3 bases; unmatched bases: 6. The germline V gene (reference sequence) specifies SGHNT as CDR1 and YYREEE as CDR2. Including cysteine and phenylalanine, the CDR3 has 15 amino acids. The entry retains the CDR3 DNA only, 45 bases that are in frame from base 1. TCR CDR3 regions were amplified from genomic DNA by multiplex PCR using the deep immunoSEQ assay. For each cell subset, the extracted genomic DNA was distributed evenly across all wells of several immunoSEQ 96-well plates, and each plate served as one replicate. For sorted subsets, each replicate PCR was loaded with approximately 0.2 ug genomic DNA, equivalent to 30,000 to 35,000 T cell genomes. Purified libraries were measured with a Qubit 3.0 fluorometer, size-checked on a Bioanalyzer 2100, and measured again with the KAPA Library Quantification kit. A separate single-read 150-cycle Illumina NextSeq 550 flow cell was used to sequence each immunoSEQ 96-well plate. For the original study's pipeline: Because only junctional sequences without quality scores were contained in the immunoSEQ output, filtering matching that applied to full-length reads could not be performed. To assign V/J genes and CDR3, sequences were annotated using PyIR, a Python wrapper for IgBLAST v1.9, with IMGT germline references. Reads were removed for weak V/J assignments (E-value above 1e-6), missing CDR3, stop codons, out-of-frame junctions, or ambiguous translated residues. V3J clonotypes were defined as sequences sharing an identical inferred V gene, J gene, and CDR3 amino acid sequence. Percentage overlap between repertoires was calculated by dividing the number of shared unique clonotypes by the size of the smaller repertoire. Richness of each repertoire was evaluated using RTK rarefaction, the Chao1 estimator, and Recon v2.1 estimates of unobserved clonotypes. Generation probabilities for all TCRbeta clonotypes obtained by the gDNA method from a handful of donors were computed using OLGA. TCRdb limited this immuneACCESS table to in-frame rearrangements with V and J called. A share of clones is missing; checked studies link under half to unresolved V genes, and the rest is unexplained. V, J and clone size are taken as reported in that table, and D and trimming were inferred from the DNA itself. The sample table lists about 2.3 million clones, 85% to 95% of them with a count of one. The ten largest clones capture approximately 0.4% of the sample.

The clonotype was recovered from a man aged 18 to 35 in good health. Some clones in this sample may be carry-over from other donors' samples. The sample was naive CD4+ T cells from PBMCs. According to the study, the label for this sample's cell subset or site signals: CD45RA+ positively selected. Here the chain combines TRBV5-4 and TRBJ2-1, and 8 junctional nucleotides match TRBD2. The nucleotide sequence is TGTGCCAGCAGCCAAGGACTAGCAGACTACAATGAGCAGTTCTTC. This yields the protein CASSQGLADYNEQFF.